The entry that follows covers one T cell receptor (beta chain) sequence. Profiled with immunoSEQ multiplex PCR; TCRdb holds only in-frame clones, not every one. The sample includes just over 40,000 clones, 80% to 95% of them seen just once. V dropped 1 base and J dropped 4 bases, with 25 bases sitting between them. CDR1 is LGHNA, CDR2 YSLEER, per germline. The CDR3 has 19 amino acids. The source of the sample is a study of ipilimumab plus nivolumab after autologous stem cell transplantation. Sequenced material: PBMCs, taken in a trial of ipilimumab plus nivolumab as post-transplant consolidation. This chain joins TRBV4-3 and TRBJ1-2; tentative D call: TRBD1 (6 bases). The clonotype comes from a male donor with multiple myeloma. The CDR3 region has the DNA TGCGCCAGCAGCCAAGTGGGGGGCCAAAGAAGAGGGAGTTCCTATGGCTACACCTTC. It yields the protein CASSQVGGQRRGSSYGYTF.